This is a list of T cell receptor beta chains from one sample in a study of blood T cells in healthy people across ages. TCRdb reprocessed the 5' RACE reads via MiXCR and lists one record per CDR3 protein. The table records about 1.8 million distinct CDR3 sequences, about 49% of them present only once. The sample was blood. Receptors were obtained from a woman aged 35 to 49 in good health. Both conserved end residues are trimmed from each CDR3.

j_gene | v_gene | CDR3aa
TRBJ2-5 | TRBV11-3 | ASSRGPTETQY
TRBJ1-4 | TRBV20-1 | SARDDRVEKLF
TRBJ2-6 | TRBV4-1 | ASSDGSGANVLT
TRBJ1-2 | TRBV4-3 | ASSQDLGTALYGYT
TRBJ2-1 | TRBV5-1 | ASSKTGTTFNEQF
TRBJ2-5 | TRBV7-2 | ASSLDGMARETQY
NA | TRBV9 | ASSSPEGQGGETQY
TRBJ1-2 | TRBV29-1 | SAWTGDGYT
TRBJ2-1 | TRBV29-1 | SVTRDRGNEQF
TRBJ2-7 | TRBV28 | ASSFSNGDSYEQY
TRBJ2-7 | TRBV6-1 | ATATWQGTYEQY
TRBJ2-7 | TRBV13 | ASSPGGRVSYEQY
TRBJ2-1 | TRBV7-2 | ASSLNEGGEQF
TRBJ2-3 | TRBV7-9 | ASSSTIQGAFFPTQY
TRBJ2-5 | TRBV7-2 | ASSPSVGGMGETQY
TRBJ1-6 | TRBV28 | ASSNRGMTLH
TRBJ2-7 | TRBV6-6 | ASALKGLYEQY
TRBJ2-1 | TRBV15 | ATSGTPGQAHSYNEQF
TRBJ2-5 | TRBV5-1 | ASRPTQGSWETQY
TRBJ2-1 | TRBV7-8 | ASSLDEVYNEQF
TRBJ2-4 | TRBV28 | ASSSLTPSTGNGQY
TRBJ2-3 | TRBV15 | ATSRDRGQGADTQY
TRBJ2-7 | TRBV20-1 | SAFGGREALKQY
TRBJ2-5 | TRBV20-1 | SAPRGGAGGNLEETQY
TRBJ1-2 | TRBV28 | AIPTGNYGYT
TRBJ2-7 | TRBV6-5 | ASSYDSRVYEQY
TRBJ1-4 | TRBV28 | ASKTDRGLGEKLF
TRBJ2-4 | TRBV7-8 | ASSWGTGNQY
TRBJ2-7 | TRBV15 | ATSRVPGSPYEQY
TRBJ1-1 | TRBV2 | ASSNEALGMNTEAF
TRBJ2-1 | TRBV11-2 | ASSIGTSGVDEQF
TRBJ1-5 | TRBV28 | ASSWTGEGRQPQH
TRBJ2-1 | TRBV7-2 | ASSRATEQF
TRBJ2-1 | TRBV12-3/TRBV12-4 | ASRIANEQF
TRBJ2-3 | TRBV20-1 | SARAQAGGQDTQY
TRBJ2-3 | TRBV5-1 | ASSDISTDTQY
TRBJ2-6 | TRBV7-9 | ASSKVSGANVLT
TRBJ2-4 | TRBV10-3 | AISDQQGLGDIQY
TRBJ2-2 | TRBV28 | ASSSPGTGGYGELF
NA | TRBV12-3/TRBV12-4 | ASTYGTSGGWSSETQY
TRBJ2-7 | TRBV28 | ASSPRRRHYEQY
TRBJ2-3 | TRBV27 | AAPPQRGGEDTQY
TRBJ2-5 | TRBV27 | ASSSLGGGKTETQY
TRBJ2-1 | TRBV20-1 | SAPGSGGSSYNEQF
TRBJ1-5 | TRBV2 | ASRGDRRSNQPQH